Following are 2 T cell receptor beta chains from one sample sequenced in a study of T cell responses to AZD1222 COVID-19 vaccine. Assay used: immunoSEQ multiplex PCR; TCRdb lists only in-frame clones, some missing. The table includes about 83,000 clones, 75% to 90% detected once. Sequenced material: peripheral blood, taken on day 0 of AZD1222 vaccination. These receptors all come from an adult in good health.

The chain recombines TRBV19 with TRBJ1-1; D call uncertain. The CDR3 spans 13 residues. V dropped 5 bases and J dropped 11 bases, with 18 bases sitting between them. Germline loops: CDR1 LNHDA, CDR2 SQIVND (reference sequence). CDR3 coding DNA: TGTGCCAGTAGTTCCCCGACCAACCATGGGGCTTTCTTT. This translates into CASSSPTNHGAFF.

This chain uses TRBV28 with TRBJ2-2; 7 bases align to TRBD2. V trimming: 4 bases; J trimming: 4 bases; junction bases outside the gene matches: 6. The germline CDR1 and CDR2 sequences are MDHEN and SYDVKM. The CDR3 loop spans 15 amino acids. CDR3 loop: CASSYRGVSTGELFF. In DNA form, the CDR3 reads TGTGCCAGCAGTTATCGGGGGGTTTCCACCGGGGAGCTGTTTTTT.